These 22 T cell receptor beta chains share one sample of origin, sequenced in a study of cytomegalovirus exposure and HLA in healthy donors. PCR amplification relied on 60 Vbeta primers (plus 13 Jbeta primers). Assay used: immunoSEQ multiplex PCR; TCRdb lists only in-frame clones, some missing. This repertoire includes 60,000 or so clones. Input material: PBMCs. The origin of the receptors is a woman under 30 in good health and CMV-seronegative.

V usage is TRBV6-5 and J usage is TRBJ2-7; 11 bases fit TRBD2. Unmatched junction bases numbered 7, after V lost 6 bases and J lost 3 bases. This CDR3 comprises 15 residues. Looked up from germline, CDR1 is MNHEY and CDR2 is SVGAGI. The CDR3 coding sequence is TGTGCCAGCAGCCGTGGACTAGCGGGTTACTACGAGCAGTACTTC. Translation gives CASSRGLAGYYEQYF.

The rearrangement joins TRBV15 to TRBJ2-1; 13 bases line up with TRBD2. CDR1 is LNHNV, CDR2 YYDKDF, per germline (reference sequence). Trimming removed 1 base from V and 6 bases from J; junction bases left unmatched: 9. The length of the CDR3 is 18 residues. The CDR3 loop reads CATSRAPLTSGRANEQFF. Here the CDR3 DNA reads TGTGCCACCAGCAGAGCCCCCCTTACTAGCGGGAGGGCCAATGAGCAGTTCTTC.

Frequency places this clone as medium-sized. V usage is TRBV2 and J usage is TRBJ2-1; D perhaps matches TRBD1 (5 bases). The CDR3 loop spans 16 amino acids. Between the trimmed V and J ends, which lost 2 bases and 0 bases, there was a span of 11 bases. Germline lookup yields CDR1 SNHLY and CDR2 FYNNEI. CDR3 coding DNA: TGTGCCAGCAGTGAAAGGGGCGCGAGCTCCTACAATGAGCAGTTCTTC. It codes for CASSERGASSYNEQFF.

CDR3 in DNA: TGTGCCAGCAGCGTAGGGGAGACTAGCGAAGGTTATGAGCAGTTCTTC. Encoded protein: CASSVGETSEGYEQFF. The rearrangement uses TRBV9 and TRBJ2-1; 8 nucleotides agree with TRBD2. This CDR3 has 16 residues. The germline CDR1 and CDR2 sequences are SGDLS and YYNGEE. V trimming: 0 bases; J trimming: 8 bases; junction bases outside the gene matches: 10.

This chain links TRBV29-1 with TRBJ1-1; no firm D call. CDR1 is SQVTM and CDR2 is ANQGSEA in the germline V gene. This CDR3 comprises 12 residues. V dropped 2 bases and J dropped 6 bases, with 10 bases sitting between them. CDR3: CSVEHRPAEAFF. The CDR3 region has the DNA TGCAGCGTTGAACACCGTCCGGCTGAAGCTTTCTTT.

The chain links TRBV4-1 to TRBJ1-4, with TRBD1 as a possible D gene (6 bases). This CDR3 is 15 amino acids long. Germline V gene lookup returns CDR1 MGHRA and CDR2 YSYEKL. V was clipped by 7 bases and J by 4 bases, with 16 bases between them. CDR3 residues: CASKRSGTHNEKLFF. The DNA for the CDR3 is TGCGCCAGCAAGAGATCCGGGACACATAATGAAAAACTGTTTTTT.

This CDR3 is CASSRVGAMNTEAFF. The CDR3 region has the DNA TGTGCCAGCTCACGGGTGGGAGCCATGAACACTGAAGCTTTCTTT. The V gene is TRBV18, the J gene TRBJ1-1, with D unresolved. The V and J ends lost 4 bases and 0 bases respectively, with 12 bases between them. Germline CDR1 reads KGHSH; CDR2 reads LQKENI. This CDR3 region has 15 residues.

The gene calls are TRBV7-3 and TRBJ2-3, with D perhaps matching TRBD1 (6 bases). This CDR3 has 13 residues. Germline loops: CDR1 SGHTA, CDR2 FQGTGA. V shed 6 bases and J shed 2 bases, with 9 bases lying between them. The DNA of the CDR3 is TGTGCCAGCAGGGGACAACTCACAGATACGCAGTATTTT. Amino acid sequence: CASRGQLTDTQYF.

The chain joins TRBV6-6 to TRBJ1-5; the D gene is possibly TRBD1 (5 bases). Germline CDR1 reads MNHNY; CDR2 reads SVGAGI (reference sequence). V was shortened by 0 bases and J by 5 bases, with 5 bases between the two germline ends. This CDR3 has 13 residues. The CDR3 loop is CASSYSGDQPQHF. The CDR3 DNA follows: TGTGCCAGCAGTTACTCAGGGGATCAGCCCCAGCATTTT.

This chain uses TRBV2 with TRBJ2-3, with TRBD2 matching over 8 bases. This CDR3 region has 15 residues. J gave up 4 bases and V 4 bases, and 7 bases lay outside the gene matches. Per germline, CDR1 SNHLY and CDR2 FYNNEI. DNA for the CDR3: TGTGCCAGCAGTGGGACTACCGGGGGGGCAGATACGCAGTATTTT. Its protein is CASSGTTGGADTQYF. The variable domain in full, completed from reference TRBV2 and TRBJ2-3, reads EPEVTQTPSHQVTQMGQEVILRCVPISNHLYFYWYRQILGQKVEFLVSFYNNEISEKSEIFDDQFSVERPDGSNFTLKIRSTKLEDSAMYFCASSGTTGGADTQYFGPGTRLTVL.

J is TRBJ2-5 and V is TRBV5-4; D is unclear. V lost 0 bases and J 3 bases, leaving 9 bases between the germline ends. The CDR3 has 14 residues. CDR1 and CDR2 from the germline V gene are SGHNT and YYREEE (reference sequence). Written as DNA, the CDR3 is TGTGCCAGCAGCTTGGGAAACAGAAAAGAGACCCAGTACTTC. It yields the protein CASSLGNRKETQYF.

The V and J genes are TRBV18 and TRBJ1-2; D is undetermined. In germline, CDR1 is KGHSH, CDR2 LQKENI. V was clipped by 3 bases and J by 7 bases, with 12 bases between them. This CDR3 has 13 amino acids. The CDR3, as DNA: TGTGCCAGCTCACCGTCGGTCCGGGGTGGCTACACCTTC. It specifies CASSPSVRGGYTF.

The chain has TRBV19 and TRBJ1-1; tentative D call: TRBD1 (6 bases). The germline CDR1 and CDR2 sequences are LNHDA and SQIVND (reference sequence). The CDR3 is 16 amino acids. The V and J ends lost 8 bases and 5 bases respectively, with 24 bases between them. CDR3 sequence reads: CASLKGYGGAGTEAFF. The CDR3, as DNA: TGTGCCAGTTTGAAAGGATACGGGGGGGCTGGGACTGAAGCTTTCTTT.

J is TRBJ1-1 and V is TRBV9, with D hard to call. The CDR3 runs to 11 residues. In germline, CDR1 is SGDLS, CDR2 YYNGEE. V lost 3 bases and J lost 7, with 7 bases in between. The CDR3 loop is CASSDGFEAFF. The CDR3 DNA reads as TGTGCCAGCAGCGACGGTTTTGAAGCTTTCTTT.

The chain combines TRBV4-3 with TRBJ2-7, with 7 bases lining up with TRBD2. This CDR3 spans 14 amino acids. Per the germline V gene, CDR1 is LGHNA and CDR2 is YSLEER. V shed 1 base, J shed 2 bases, and the junction held 2 bases outside the gene matches. DNA for the CDR3: TGCGCCAGCAGCCAAGGGCGGGAGCCCTACGAGCAGTACTTC. Its translation: CASSQGREPYEQYF.

The chain links TRBV5-1 to TRBJ1-1, with no clear D. V was shortened by 2 bases and J by 1 base, with 12 bases between the two germline ends. Germline V lookup: CDR1 SGHRS, CDR2 YFSETQ. The CDR3 extends over 15 amino acids. CDR3 nucleotides: TGCGCCAGCAGCTTAGCGCAACCGGGGAACACTGAAGCTTTCTTT. Its protein product is CASSLAQPGNTEAFF.

This sequence joins TRBV30 and TRBJ1-2; TRBD1 matches at 9 bases. The CDR3 is 15 amino acids. Losses at the gene ends were 0 bases for V and 4 bases for J; bases not matched to a gene: 6. Germline values: CDR1 GTSNPN, CDR2 SVGIG (reference sequence). CDR3 sequence (DNA): TGTGCCTGGAGTGTCGCCGGGACAGGGACCTATGGCTACACCTTC. It specifies CAWSVAGTGTYGYTF.

The rearrangement links TRBV6-5 to TRBJ2-5; 8 bases match TRBD1. Germline CDR1 is MNHEY and CDR2 is SVGAGI. This CDR3 contains 14 residues. Trimming at V came to 5 bases and at J to 4 bases, leaving 6 bases not matched to a gene. CDR3 coding DNA: TGTGCCAGCAGTCCACGACAGGGGAGAGAGACCCAGTACTTC. Its protein is CASSPRQGRETQYF.

The DNA of the CDR3 is TGTGCCAGCAGCTTAAATGGGCCGCAAGCTTTCTTT. Residues: CASSLNGPQAFF. J is TRBJ1-1 and V is TRBV7-2; the D is unclear. This CDR3 is 12 amino acids long. Germline V CDR1 and CDR2: SGHTA, FQGNSA. Trimming cost V 2 bases and J 9 bases, with 10 bases left between them.

Concerning this clone itself: One junction end disagrees with the germline gene, perhaps due to a read error. The genes are TRBV7-7 and TRBJ2-2, with TRBD2 identical over 15 bases. The germline CDR1 and CDR2 sequences are SSHAT and FNYEAQ (reference sequence). The CDR3 has 16 amino acids. CDR3 in DNA: TGTGCTAGCAGTACCGGGACTAGCGGGAGGACCGGGGAGCTGTTTTTT. It encodes CASSTGTSGRTGELFF. Looking up the rest from reference TRBV7-7 and TRBJ2-2 gives the full variable domain: GAGVSQSPRYKVTKRGQDVTLRCDPISSHATLYWYQQALGQGPEFLTYFNYEAQPDKSGLPSDRFSAERPEGSISTLTIQRTEQRDSAMYRCASSTGTSGRTGELFFGEGSRLTVL.

This chain uses TRBV6-5 with TRBJ1-2, with 7 positions matching TRBD1. V was pared by 2 bases and J by 8 bases, with 8 bases of the junction left unmatched. Germline V gene sequence: CDR1 MNHEY, CDR2 SVGAGI. CDR3 length: 14 residues. The chain's CDR3 is CASSYERRGGGYTF. The CDR3 region has the DNA TGTGCCAGCAGTTACGAAAGAAGAGGGGGCGGCTACACCTTC.

The chain is built from TRBV7-9 and TRBJ1-2; TRBD1 agrees at 9 bases. The J segment lost 8 bases and the V segment lost 3 bases, leaving 1 base of the junction unmatched. This CDR3 has 12 residues. CDR1 is SEHNR and CDR2 is FQNEAQ in the germline V gene (reference sequence). The CDR3: CASSLTGGGYTF. CDR3 in DNA: TGTGCCAGCAGCTTGACAGGGGGAGGCTACACCTTC.